This TCR beta chain originates from a study of T cell responses to AZD1222 COVID-19 vaccine. Whole-study context: Combined were second doses at about 4 or about 12 weeks.

Germline assignment: CDR1 MRHNA and CDR2 SNTAGT. Trimming pared 5 bases from V and 0 bases from J, leaving 11 bases between. The CDR3 has 16 amino acids. Assay: immunoSEQ multiplex PCR; the TCRdb copy retains only in-frame clones and omits some. The data hold 99,000 or so clones, with 85% to 95% observed a single time. To note about this clone: The antigen is not known.

Study outcomes and limitations: Unmutated variant regions are reportedly the target of nearly half of TCRs that are spike-specific. The breadth and depth of Spike-specific TCRs increased once two AZD1222 doses had been given. Only six people who got AZD1222 tested seropositive at baseline.

The sequence came from an adult in good health. J is TRBJ2-6 and V is TRBV6-4; no clear D gene. The sample consisted of peripheral blood, taken on day 0 of AZD1222 vaccination. For the CDR3, the DNA is TGTGCCAGCAGTACTGGGGTTGGCTCTGGGGCCAACGTCCTGACTTTC. Its translation is CASSTGVGSGANVLTF.